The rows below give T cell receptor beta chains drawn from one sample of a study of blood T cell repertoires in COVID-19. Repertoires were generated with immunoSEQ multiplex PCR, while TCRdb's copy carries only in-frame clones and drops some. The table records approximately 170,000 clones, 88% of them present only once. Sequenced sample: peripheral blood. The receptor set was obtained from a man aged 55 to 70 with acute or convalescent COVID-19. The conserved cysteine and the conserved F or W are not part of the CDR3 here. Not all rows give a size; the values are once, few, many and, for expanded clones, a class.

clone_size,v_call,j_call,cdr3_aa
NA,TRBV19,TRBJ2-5,ASSLTGLSQWETQY
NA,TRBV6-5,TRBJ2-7,ASSYRAGGLAEQY
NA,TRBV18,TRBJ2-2,ASSRQQNTGELF
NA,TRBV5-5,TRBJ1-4,ASSLQGTSNEKLF
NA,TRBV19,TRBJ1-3,ASSIPLKRRAGNTIY
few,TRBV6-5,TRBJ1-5,ASTHEGQPQH
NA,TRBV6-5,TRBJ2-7,ASSAGQAYEQY
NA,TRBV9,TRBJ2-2,ASSAGLTGELF
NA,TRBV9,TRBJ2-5,ASSTWGGNQETQY
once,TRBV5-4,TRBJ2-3,ASTSDRSTDTQY
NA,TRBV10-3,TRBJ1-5,AISLQGSEPQH
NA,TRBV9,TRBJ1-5,ASSAPGRNQPQH
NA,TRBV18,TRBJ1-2,ATRLGQKHGYT
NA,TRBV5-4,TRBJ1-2,ASSLVGDRDNYGYT
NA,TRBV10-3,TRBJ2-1,AISEERDEQF
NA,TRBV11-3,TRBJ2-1,ASSLGAGNNEQF